Each of the 10 T cell receptor beta chains below was sequenced from the same sample in a study of blood T cell repertoires in COVID-19. The data were produced by immunoSEQ multiplex PCR, yet TCRdb's version contains in-frame clones alone and is incomplete. The data show over 140,000 clones, 70% to 80% seen once. The sequencing sample was made of peripheral blood. The receptors stem from a woman older than 75 with active or convalescent COVID-19.

The rearrangement joins TRBV19 to TRBJ1-1; D unclear. Trimming shortened V by 1 base and J by 3 bases, and 15 bases separated the two germline ends. The CDR3 loop spans 16 amino acids. Germline CDR1 LNHDA, CDR2 SQIVND (reference sequence). The CDR3, as DNA: TGTGCCAGTAGTATAGGAGTCTACGAGTTTCACACTGAAGCTTTCTTT. This encodes CASSIGVYEFHTEAFF.

This rearrangement joins TRBV7-3 to TRBJ2-2; possible D gene TRBD2, 6 bases. This CDR3 is 17 amino acids long. Germline V CDR1 and CDR2: SGHTA, FQGTGA. The V end lost 5 bases, the J end lost 1 base, and 17 bases lay between the germline ends. The DNA for the CDR3 is TGTGCCAGCAGCATCGGAACCGGGACTCAGAACACCGGGGAGCTGTTTTTT. Translated, it gives CASSIGTGTQNTGELFF.

The chain has TRBV2 and TRBJ1-1; 7 bases agree with TRBD1. V was clipped by 6 bases and J by 0 bases; unmatched bases: 4. This CDR3 spans 14 amino acids. The germline gives CDR1 SNHLY, CDR2 FYNNEI. CDR3 nucleotide sequence: TGTGCCAGCAGGGTAGACAGGGTGAACACTGAAGCTTTCTTT. Translated: CASRVDRVNTEAFF.

This chain joins TRBV15 and TRBJ1-5; 7 nucleotides agree with TRBD1. The V gene's germline CDR1 is LNHNV and CDR2 YYDKDF (reference sequence). Germline trimming cut 1 base from V and 8 bases from J; bases unmatched to any gene: 11. The CDR3 is made up of 16 amino acids. The CDR3: CATSRGTGTVVKPQHF. In DNA form, the CDR3 reads TGTGCCACCAGCAGAGGAACCGGGACAGTCGTTAAGCCCCAGCATTTT. The full variable domain, completed using reference TRBV15 and TRBJ1-5, is DAMVIQNPRYQVTQFGKPVTLSCSQTLNHNVMYWYQQKSSQAPKLLFHYYDKDFNNEADTPDNFQSRRPNTSFCFLDIRSPGLGDTAMYLCATSRGTGTVVKPQHFGDGTRLSIL.

The gene calls are TRBV10-3 and TRBJ1-2, with D maybe TRBD1 (5 bases). V was pared by 3 bases and J by 4 bases, with 15 bases between. CDR3 length: 15 amino acids. In germline, CDR1 is ENHRY, CDR2 SYGVKD. The CDR3 DNA reads TGTGCCATCAGTGACGGTCAGGGAGGTAGCTATGGCTACACCTTC. This gives the protein CAISDGQGGSYGYTF.

This chain connects TRBV25-1 to TRBJ1-1; D possibly corresponds to TRBD1 (6 bases). CDR1 and CDR2 (germline): MGHDK, SYGVNS. Trimming took 5 bases from V and 3 from J, leaving 13 bases between them. CDR3 length: 14 amino acids. CDR3 DNA sequence: TGTGCCAGCAGTTCGACAGGTTCGGACACTGAAGCTTTCTTT. Translation gives CASSSTGSDTEAFF.

The chain uses TRBV23-1 and TRBJ2-3, with D perhaps TRBD1 (6 bases). TRBV23-1 is reported as an ORF; its role is uncertain. The V gene lost 7 bases and the J gene lost 1 base, with 12 bases spanning the gap. The CDR3 spans 14 residues. The CDR3 region has the DNA TGCGCCAGCAAGGGCAGGGGAGGCACAGATACGCAGTATTTT. Its protein product is CASKGRGGTDTQYF.

The CDR3 DNA reads as TGTGCCAGCAGCGGAGGGTTGAGGGGTGCAGGAGGAAACACCATATATTTT. It codes for CASSGGLRGAGGNTIYF. This chain links TRBV5-4 with TRBJ1-3, with D tentatively TRBD1 (5 bases). From germline, CDR1 is SGHNT and CDR2 YYREEE (reference sequence). Trimming cost V 4 bases and J 4 bases, with 21 bases left between them. The CDR3 totals 17 residues.

The rearrangement links TRBV6-5 to TRBJ1-1; TRBD1 matches at 7 bases. With 6 bases clipped from V and 4 bases from J, the junction kept 5 bases outside the gene matches. The CDR3 covers 13 residues. CDR1 MNHEY and CDR2 SVGAGI come from the germline V gene. CDR3 in amino acids: CASRDRDLTEAFF. CDR3 nucleotides: TGTGCCAGCAGAGACAGGGATCTCACTGAAGCTTTCTTT.

J is TRBJ2-3 and V is TRBV11-3, with TRBD1 matching over 9 bases. J gave up 4 bases and V 5 bases, and 7 bases lay outside the gene matches. Germline loops: CDR1 SGHNT, CDR2 YENEEA. This CDR3 is built from 15 residues. The CDR3 DNA reads as TGTGCCAGCAGCCCAGGACAGGGGTATTCAGATACGCAGTATTTT. Translating it yields CASSPGQGYSDTQYF.